One sample yielded the 19 T cell receptor beta chains listed below, sequenced in a study of regulatory T cells in long-lasting Graves disease. According to the study, TCR beta libraries were built with iRepertoire HTBI primers and CDR3-region Arm-PCR. TCRdb itself ran the multiplex PCR reads through MiXCR, one entry per CDR3 protein. This sample has around 450,000 distinct CDR3 sequences, with about 16% found just once. The time point was: newly diagnosed GD, antithyroid drugs for less than 3 months. Extracted PBMC RNA gave rise to the TCR library. These same data were also listed under a study on T cells in Graves' hyperthyroidism and ophthalmopathy.

Here the sequenced sample was peripheral blood mononuclear cells (PBMCs), taken at new diagnosis, from a patient treated with antithyroid drugs. Receptor source: a middle-aged man with Graves disease.

This clonotype turned up a few times. The rearrangement joins TRBV19 to TRBJ2-3; TRBD2 matches 11 bases. V lost 5 bases to trimming and J lost 4 bases; unmatched junction nucleotides: 14. The CDR3 has 18 amino acids. The germline gives CDR1 LNHDA, CDR2 SQIVND (reference sequence). CDR3 loop: CASSPEGLAVGGADTQYF. Here the CDR3 DNA reads TGTGCCAGTAGTCCGGAGGGACTAGCGGTCGGGGGAGCAGATACGCAGTATTTT.

V usage is TRBV12-3 or TRBV12-4 and J usage is TRBJ2-7; maybe TRBD2 (7 bases). Deletions cut 6 bases from V and 3 bases from J, with 15 bases between. The length of the CDR3 is 14 residues. The CDR3 DNA sequence: TGTGCCAGCAGGGGGGGGGGGGGCTACTACGAGCAGTACTTC. Its protein is CASRGGGGYYEQYF.

This clonotype was observed at least ten times. This sequence joins TRBV7-9 and TRBJ2-7; TRBD1 aligns across 8 bases. The V and J ends lost 5 bases and 7 bases, in that order; junction bases with no gene match: 10. Germline-derived CDR1 and CDR2 are SEHNR and FQNEAQ (reference sequence). The CDR3 contains 14 residues. The CDR3: CASSPIQGAREQYF. The CDR3, as DNA: TGTGCCAGCAGCCCGATTCAGGGGGCGCGGGAGCAGTACTTC.

This clonotype was recorded at least ten times. This chain links TRBV6-5 with TRBJ1-2; tentative D call: TRBD1 (5 bases). Trimming pared 1 base from V and 4 bases from J, leaving 13 bases between. The V gene's germline CDR1 is MNHEY and CDR2 SVGAGI. The CDR3 sequence is 15 residues long. CDR3 loop: CASSYWEGQSYGYTF. The CDR3 coding sequence is TGTGCCAGCAGTTACTGGGAGGGGCAGAGCTATGGCTACACCTTC.

This clonotype appeared a few times. J is TRBJ1-6 and V is TRBV9, with D tentatively TRBD1 (6 bases). The germline gives CDR1 SGDLS, CDR2 YYNGEE. This CDR3 region has 14 residues. V lost 3 bases, J lost 8 bases, and 12 bases lay in between. The CDR3 sequence is CASSGGRGDSPLHF. The CDR3 DNA reads as TGTGCCAGCAGCGGCGGCAGGGGTGATTCACCCCTCCACTTT.

V gene TRBV12-3 or TRBV12-4 combines with J gene TRBJ2-5; D call uncertain. V lost 2 bases to trimming and J lost 4 bases, with 17 bases between them. This CDR3 has 16 residues. The CDR3 loop reads CASSLMLGPQLETQYF. The CDR3, as DNA: TGTGCCAGCAGTTTAATGTTAGGTCCCCAGCTAGAGACCCAGTACTTC.

The chain is built from TRBV20-1 and TRBJ2-1; 12 bases fit TRBD2. The germline V gene has CDR1 DFQATT and CDR2 SNEGSKA (reference sequence). The CDR3 loop spans 18 amino acids. V was clipped by 0 bases and J by 4 bases; unmatched bases: 10. The CDR3 protein is CSARDETASGREYNEQFF. CDR3 DNA: TGCAGTGCTAGAGATGAGACGGCTAGCGGGAGGGAGTACAATGAGCAGTTCTTC.

This clonotype was observed many times. The genes are TRBV20-1 and TRBJ2-1; TRBD2 aligns across 15 bases. V gave up 1 base and J gave up 6 bases; unmatched junction bases: 1. The CDR3 runs to 15 residues. Germline V gene lookup returns CDR1 DFQATT and CDR2 SNEGSKA (reference sequence). The CDR3 loop reads CSARGGLAGGNEQFF. CDR3 in DNA: TGCAGTGCTAGAGGGGGACTAGCGGGGGGCAATGAGCAGTTCTTC.

The V and J genes are TRBV4-1 and TRBJ1-6; the D is unclear. The V gene lost 5 bases and the J gene lost 0 bases, with 17 bases spanning the gap. Germline CDR1 reads MGHRA; CDR2 reads YSYEKL. The CDR3 runs to 18 residues. The CDR3 is CASSRSRREGSYNSPLHF. In DNA form, the CDR3 reads TGCGCCAGCAGCAGAAGCCGGAGGGAAGGCTCCTATAATTCACCCCTCCACTTT.

Concerning this clonotype itself: The CDR3 end shows no conserved phenylalanine or tryptophan, and so a read error is likely. The CDR3 DNA sequence: TGTGCCAGCAGCTTAATCGCGACGGAGCAGTACCTC. As protein: CASSLIATEQYL. The rearrangement uses TRBV11-2 and TRBJ2-7; D remains unclear. Trimming left V 2 bases short and J 7 bases short, with 9 bases between. Per the germline V gene, CDR1 is SGHAT and CDR2 is FQNNGV. CDR3 length: 12 residues.

This clonotype came up many times. CDR3 nucleotide sequence: TGTGCCAGCAGTTGGTCCGGTCGGGAGCACTCCTACGAGCAGTACTTC. This codes for CASSWSGREHSYEQYF. This chain links TRBV6-5 with TRBJ2-7, with TRBD2 as a possible D gene (6 bases). This CDR3 has 16 residues. Trimming shortened V by 4 bases and J by 0 bases, and 16 bases separated the two germline ends. Germline V gene lookup returns CDR1 MNHEY and CDR2 SVGAGI.

A remark on this clonotype: A much larger clone lies one base from this, so it may be a read error. Without the conserved terminal phenylalanine or tryptophan, this CDR3 likely stems from a read error. The chain combines TRBV6-1 with TRBJ2-7; 7 nucleotides agree with TRBD2. Germline CDR1 is MNHNS and CDR2 is SASEGT. V was clipped by 7 bases and J by 0 bases; unmatched bases: 9. The CDR3 contains 15 residues. The CDR3, as DNA: TGTGCCAGCACCTACCTTAGCGGGTTCTCCTACGAGCAGTACTCC. This gives the protein CASTYLSGFSYEQYS.

This clonotype was seen at least ten times. The V and J genes are TRBV12-3 or TRBV12-4 and TRBJ2-1; D is unresolved. This CDR3 spans 17 amino acids. V dropped 8 bases and J dropped 8 bases, with 28 bases sitting between them. The CDR3 DNA follows: TGTGCCAGCCGGCCATCTCCCGACCGAAGACTCAGCCATGAGCAGTTCTTC. Encoded protein: CASRPSPDRRLSHEQFF.

The count of this clonotype is one. V is TRBV30 and J is TRBJ2-2; 8 positions agree with TRBD2. The CDR3 is 14 residues long. Per the germline V gene, CDR1 is GTSNPN and CDR2 is SVGIG (reference sequence). The V and J ends lost 3 bases and 4 bases, in that order; junction bases with no gene match: 4. The CDR3 nucleotides read TGTGCCTGGAGATCCAGCGGGGGCACCGGGGAGCTGTTTTTT. This translates into CAWRSSGGTGELFF.

As for this clonotype: This clone may be a read error of a much larger clone one base away. This chain links TRBV29-1 with TRBJ2-7; D remains unclear. CDR3 length: 15 residues. Germline CDR1 and CDR2: SQVTM and ANQGSEA. V was trimmed by 0 bases and J by 6 bases, leaving 18 bases between them. The CDR3 region is CSVEDPAGLSTEQYF. The DNA for the CDR3 is TGCAGCGTTGAAGATCCGGCAGGCCTGTCCACCGAGCAGTACTTC.

The rearrangement joins TRBV6-1 to TRBJ2-7, with a possible D match to TRBD2 (5 bases). The CDR3 is 15 amino acids. Germline V gene lookup returns CDR1 MNHNS and CDR2 SASEGT. Trimming shortened V by 5 bases and J by 3 bases, and 17 bases separated the two germline ends. The chain's CDR3 is CASSTILVPRYEQYF. CDR3 nucleotide sequence: TGTGCCAGCAGTACGATACTAGTTCCTCGCTACGAGCAGTACTTC.

There are many counts of this clonotype. The chain carries TRBV4-1 and TRBJ2-5; the match to TRBD2 covers 9 bases. The CDR3 spans 16 residues. Per germline, CDR1 MGHRA and CDR2 YSYEKL. Trimming cost V 3 bases and J 5 bases; bases outside gene matches: 10. The CDR3 sequence is CASSQSLAGVQETQYF. CDR3 DNA: TGCGCCAGCAGCCAGTCATTAGCGGGAGTACAGGAGACCCAGTACTTC.

The rearrangement uses TRBV29-1 and TRBJ2-5; 11 bases map to TRBD2. In germline, CDR1 is SQVTM, CDR2 ANQGSEA. Trimming removed 5 bases from V and 4 bases from J; junction bases left unmatched: 9. This CDR3 is 15 amino acids long. CDR3 bases: TGCAGCGTTAACCCTAGCGGGAGGCGGAGAGAGACCCAGTACTTC. Translated: CSVNPSGRRRETQYF.

Remarks on this clonotype: A much more abundant neighbour one base away suggests this may be a read error. The genes are TRBV2 and TRBJ1-1; possibly TRBD1 for D (6 bases). Germline V lookup: CDR1 SNHLY, CDR2 FYNNEI. The length of the CDR3 is 12 residues. CDR3 protein: CAGSLQGPEAFF. The CDR3 DNA reads as TGTGCCGGCAGTTTACAGGGTCCTGAAGCTTTCTTT.